This entry concerns a single T cell receptor beta chain. The authors' processing: For nucleated cells, counts were estimated from reference gene primer amplification. Measured with immunoSEQ multiplex PCR; TCRdb has only the in-frame clones, and not every one. V and J calls and clone size are those listed in that table; D and trimming were worked out from the DNA. Counted here are about 170,000 clones, approximately 84% occurring once; the ten biggest clones make up about a fifth. This sample is part of a study of blood T cell repertoires in COVID-19. Background on the study: Sites across the United States, Italy and Spain contributed samples from acute and convalescent COVID-19. Nucleic acid was either cDNA or gDNA, and it came from T cells, B-cell-depleted T cells, or PBMCs.

The sequence came from an elderly woman with acute or convalescent COVID-19. The sample taken for sequencing was peripheral blood.

CDR3 residues: CASSPRQSNTEAFF. CDR3 nucleotide sequence: TGTGCCAGCTCACCACGGCAATCGAACACTGAAGCTTTCTTT. This sequence joins TRBV18 and TRBJ1-1; no definite D call. Trimming took off 1 base at V and 1 base at J, with 7 bases between the two ends. This CDR3 spans 14 amino acids. The V gene's germline CDR1 is KGHSH and CDR2 LQKENI.